The 15 T cell receptor beta chains presented below share a single source sample, sequenced in a study of T-cell reconstitution after alpha-beta-depleted transplantation in children listed by TCRdb under 2016. Libraries were built with PCR. Sequencing used an Illumina HiSeq 2500. TCR library preparation used molecular barcoding, with unique molecular identifiers applied to normalize quantification of the TCRbeta repertoire. TCRdb reprocessing: public reads trimmed at Q25 with fastp, clones called with MiXCR, in-frame beta chains kept. Each CDR3 protein gets just one entry, which takes the most common genes and DNA from the rows behind it. The sample table records around 580,000 distinct CDR3 sequences; roughly 23% of these occur just once. 13% to 15% of the sample is taken by the ten largest. The sample's treatment or condition, from its label and the paper: allogeneic hematopoietic cell transplantation with graft depleted of TCRalphabeta T cells and CD19 B cells.

Sample: PBMCs, mostly from graft donor cells, taken 360 days after TCRalphabeta/CD19-depleted stem cell transplant. All receptors derive from a boy in the first two years of life who had a stem cell transplant for acute myeloid leukemia, so the T cells may come from the graft donor.

This clonotype occurred many times. The V call is TRBV15, the J call TRBJ2-7, with 7 nucleotides matching TRBD2. The CDR3 has 16 amino acids. V dropped 0 bases and J dropped 2; count of bases not matched to a gene: 7. CDR1 is LNHNV, CDR2 YYDKDF, per germline (reference sequence). The CDR3 region is CATSRDSGQAAYEQYF. DNA for the CDR3: TGTGCCACCAGCAGAGATAGCGGGCAAGCGGCCTACGAGCAGTACTTC.

This clonotype was observed at least ten times. The rearrangement joins TRBV7-9 to TRBJ2-7; the D is unclear. In germline, CDR1 is SEHNR, CDR2 FQNEAQ (reference sequence). The V end lost 5 bases, the J end lost 4 bases, and 12 bases lay between the germline ends. The CDR3 consists of 13 residues. The CDR3 region is CASSHITSYEQYF. The CDR3 bases are TGTGCCAGCAGCCACATTACCAGTTACGAGCAGTACTTC. The full variable domain, in which reference TRBV7-9 and TRBJ2-7 provide the parts outside the CDR3, is DTGVSQNPRHKITKRGQNVTFRCDPISEHNRLYWYRQTLGQGPEFLTYFQNEAQLEKSRLLSDRFSAERPKGSFSTLEIQRTEQGDSAMYLCASSHITSYEQYFGPGTRLTVT.

This clonotype was seen more than once but under ten times. The rearrangement links TRBV20-1 to TRBJ2-3, with D hard to call. The CDR3 length is 12 residues. Germline V gene data show CDR1 as DFQATT and CDR2 as SNEGSKA (reference sequence). V was shortened by 5 bases and J by 4 bases, with 10 bases between the two germline ends. DNA for the CDR3: TGCAGTGCTGGGAACCTCGCAGATACGCAGTATTTT. Its protein is CSAGNLADTQYF.

The V call is TRBV12-3 or TRBV12-4, the J call TRBJ2-3; D is undetermined. Trimming took 7 bases from V and 2 from J, leaving 10 bases between them. The CDR3 extends over 13 amino acids. This CDR3 is CASTQEFTDTQYF. The CDR3 region has the DNA TGTGCCAGCACCCAGGAGTTCACAGATACGCAGTATTTT.

This clonotype has just a few counts. CDR3 sequence reads: CAWGTGLGTDTQYF. The DNA for the CDR3 is TGTGCCTGGGGGACAGGGCTGGGGACAGATACGCAGTATTTT. The chain has TRBV30 and TRBJ2-3; TRBD1 agrees at 9 bases. Unmatched junction bases numbered 6, after V lost 5 bases and J lost 3 bases. This CDR3 spans 14 amino acids. Germline V gives CDR1 GTSNPN, CDR2 SVGIG (reference sequence).

The gene calls are TRBV19 and TRBJ2-4; D is perhaps TRBD1 (5 bases). The germline V gene has CDR1 LNHDA and CDR2 SQIVND (reference sequence). The CDR3 spans 16 residues. The V end was cut by 2 bases, the J end by 5 bases, with 16 bases between. This chain's CDR3 is CASSIIGGRAQNIQYF. The CDR3 DNA follows: TGTGCCAGTAGTATAATCGGCGGCAGGGCACAAAACATTCAGTACTTC. The full variable domain, rest sourced from reference TRBV19 and TRBJ2-4, is DGGITQSPKYLFRKEGQNVTLSCEQNLNHDAMYWYRQDPGQGLRLIYYSQIVNDFQKGDIAEGYSVSREKKESFPLTVTSAQKNPTAFYLCASSIIGGRAQNIQYFGAGTRLSVL.

This sequence joins TRBV29-1 and TRBJ2-1, with 10 bases that match TRBD1. The CDR3 loop spans 14 amino acids. CDR1 is SQVTM, CDR2 ANQGSEA, per germline. V was clipped by 5 bases and J by 4 bases; unmatched bases: 5. The CDR3 loop reads CSVTGTGAYNEQFF. The DNA for the CDR3 is TGCAGCGTTACCGGGACAGGGGCTTACAATGAGCAGTTCTTC.

This clonotype was detected many times. This rearrangement joins TRBV12-3 or TRBV12-4 to TRBJ2-7; D perhaps matches TRBD2 (5 bases). The CDR3 extends over 13 amino acids. V was shortened by 2 bases and J by 2 bases, with 7 bases between the two germline ends. This CDR3 is CASSLIGAYEQYF. The CDR3 bases are TGTGCCAGCAGTTTAATCGGGGCCTACGAGCAGTACTTC.

This chain uses TRBV5-1 with TRBJ2-5; D is unclear. The CDR3 sequence is 16 residues long. The germline V gene encodes CDR1 SGHRS and CDR2 YFSETQ. The ends were cut back, 6 bases at V and 0 bases at J, with 18 bases in the middle. The CDR3 bases are TGCGCCAGCACCATCAGCGCTGGTCTTCACCAAGAGACCCAGTACTTC. This encodes CASTISAGLHQETQYF. Full variable domain (remainder filled in from reference TRBV5-1 and TRBJ2-5): KAGVTQTPRYLIKTRGQQVTLSCSPISGHRSVSWYQQTPGQGLQFLFEYFSETQRNKGNFPGRFSGRQFSNSRSEMNVSTLELGDSALYLCASTISAGLHQETQYFGPGTRLLVL.

Details on this clonotype: This may stem from a read error, because a much larger clone lies one nucleotide away. The chain combines TRBV5-1 with TRBJ2-1; the D gene is possibly TRBD1 (6 bases). V was pared by 4 bases and J by 6 bases, with 14 bases between. The CDR3 length is 14 residues. Germline lookup yields CDR1 SGHRS and CDR2 YFSETQ. The CDR3 nucleotides read TGCGCCAGCAGCCCCGGGACAAATTTCAATGAGCAGTTCTTC. Protein product: CASSPGTNFNEQFF. The entire variable domain, with the rest obtained from reference TRBV5-1 and TRBJ2-1, is as follows: KAGVTQTPRYLIKTRGQQVTLSCSPISGHRSVSWYQQTPGQGLQFLFEYFSETQRNKGNFPGRFSGRQFSNSRSEMNVSTLELGDSALYLCASSPGTNFNEQFFGPGTRLTVL.

In its sample, this clonotype was seen a few times. The chain links TRBV20-1 to TRBJ2-5; the D gene is possibly TRBD2 (6 bases). Trimming stripped 0 bases from V and 5 bases from J, with 16 bases between. Per germline, CDR1 DFQATT and CDR2 SNEGSKA (reference sequence). The CDR3 runs to 15 residues. The CDR3 nucleotides read TGCAGTGCTAGAGAGGGAGTAGGGCGGGGCGAGACCCAGTACTTC. Translation gives CSAREGVGRGETQYF.

In its sample, this clonotype was seen many times. V and J are TRBV5-1 and TRBJ2-3; no firm D call. CDR1 and CDR2 from the germline V gene are SGHRS and YFSETQ. Trimming left V 3 bases short and J 0 bases short, with 11 bases between. The CDR3 is 15 amino acids. The CDR3 sequence is CASSSNGVSTDTQYF. CDR3 DNA sequence: TGCGCCAGCAGCTCCAATGGGGTTAGCACAGATACGCAGTATTTT.

The V call is TRBV20-1, the J call TRBJ2-1; D possibly corresponds to TRBD2 (7 bases). V was pared by 0 bases and J by 7 bases, with 13 bases between. The CDR3 totals 14 residues. Per germline, CDR1 DFQATT and CDR2 SNEGSKA (reference sequence). The chain's CDR3 is CSAREGGLRNEQFF. In DNA, the CDR3 is TGCAGTGCTAGAGAGGGGGGGCTAAGGAATGAGCAGTTCTTC.

This clonotype was detected many times. The chain uses TRBV2 and TRBJ2-7; 7 bases map to TRBD1. V shed 6 bases, J shed 2 bases, and the junction held 7 bases outside the gene matches. This CDR3 is 14 amino acids long. Germline CDR1 SNHLY, CDR2 FYNNEI. CDR3 loop: CASSKTGNPYEQYV. Here the CDR3 DNA reads TGTGCCAGCAGCAAGACAGGGAACCCCTACGAGCAGTACGTC.

This clonotype showed up just a few times. The chain uses TRBV29-1 and TRBJ1-1; tentative D call: TRBD1 (6 bases). The CDR3 length is 14 residues. Trimming stripped 3 bases from V and 4 bases from J, with 15 bases between. The germline V gene encodes CDR1 SQVTM and CDR2 ANQGSEA. CDR3 bases: TGCAGCGTTGAGAGAAGGGGGGTATTCACTGAAGCTTTCTTT. Amino acids: CSVERRGVFTEAFF.